Below are 25 T cell receptor beta chains sequenced from a single sample in a study of T-cell reconstitution after alpha-beta-depleted transplantation in children. TCRbeta library preparation incorporated unique molecular identifiers. One entry per CDR3 protein, called by TCRdb with MiXCR from the PCR reads. Of more than 40,000 distinct CDR3 sequences listed, roughly half are singletons. The source material was peripheral blood, sampled before TCRalphabeta/CD19-depleted stem cell transplant. The receptors stem from a boy in the first two years of life with SCID, due to receive a stem cell transplant.

The rearrangement links TRBV7-8 to TRBJ1-5, with D perhaps TRBD1 (6 bases). V lost 3 bases, J lost 4 bases, and 19 bases lay in between. CDR1 is SGHVS, CDR2 FQNEAQ, per germline. The CDR3 totals 17 residues. The CDR3 sequence: CASSFGSTGGRNQPQHF. The CDR3 DNA reads TGTGCCAGCAGCTTTGGATCGACAGGAGGGAGAAATCAGCCCCAGCATTTT. The whole variable domain, filled in from reference TRBV7-8 and TRBJ1-5, reads GAGVSQSPRYKVAKRGQDVALRCDPISGHVSLFWYQQALGQGPEFLTYFQNEAQLDKSGLPSDRFFAERPEGSVSTLKIQRTQQEDSAVYLCASSFGSTGGRNQPQHFGDGTRLSIL.

The V call is TRBV20-1, the J call TRBJ1-1; possible D gene TRBD1, 6 bases. This CDR3 is 14 amino acids long. The V gene's germline CDR1 is DFQATT and CDR2 SNEGSKA (reference sequence). Trimming shortened V by 5 bases and J by 5 bases, and 18 bases separated the two germline ends. CDR3 DNA: TGCAGTGCTGGGAGGCCCGGGGGCGAGACTGAAGCTTTCTTT. This codes for CSAGRPGGETEAFF.

The rearrangement uses TRBV5-1 and TRBJ1-1; D unclear. Trimming left V 2 bases short and J 1 base short, with 9 bases between. The CDR3 contains 14 residues. Germline V gene sequence: CDR1 SGHRS, CDR2 YFSETQ. The CDR3 spells CASSLHPGNTEAFF. CDR3 nucleotides: TGCGCCAGCAGCTTACATCCAGGGAACACTGAAGCTTTCTTT. Combining the CDR3 with reference TRBV5-1 and TRBJ1-1 gives the whole variable domain KAGVTQTPRYLIKTRGQQVTLSCSPISGHRSVSWYQQTPGQGLQFLFEYFSETQRNKGNFPGRFSGRQFSNSRSEMNVSTLELGDSALYLCASSLHPGNTEAFFGQGTRLTVV.

The chain combines TRBV6-5 with TRBJ2-6, with a weak D call TRBD2 (5 bases). Germline V CDR1 and CDR2: MNHEY, SVGAGI. The V end was cut by 2 bases, the J end by 0 bases, with 5 bases between. The CDR3 length is 15 residues. The chain's CDR3 is CASSYTSSGANVLTF. The CDR3 DNA follows: TGTGCCAGCAGTTACACTAGCTCTGGGGCCAACGTCCTGACTTTC.

The V call is TRBV6-4, the J call TRBJ1-5; D is undetermined. The CDR3 runs 13 residues. Per the germline V gene, CDR1 is MRHNA and CDR2 is SNTAGT. With 3 bases removed from V and 0 bases from J, the gap between germline ends came to 3 bases. DNA for the CDR3: TGTGCCAGCAGTGAATCTAGCAATCAGCCCCAGCATTTT. Translated: CASSESSNQPQHF.

This chain connects TRBV6-5 to TRBJ2-1, with a possible D match to TRBD1 (6 bases). The CDR3 extends over 13 amino acids. V lost 6 bases, J lost 7 bases, and 13 bases lay in between. Germline V gene data show CDR1 as MNHEY and CDR2 as SVGAGI. The CDR3 here is CASRLTGMNEQFF. CDR3 sequence (DNA): TGTGCCAGCAGATTAACAGGGATGAATGAGCAGTTCTTC.

The chain uses TRBV7-6 and TRBJ2-1, with 8 bases lining up with TRBD2. This CDR3 contains 16 residues. Germline V CDR1 and CDR2: SGHVS, FNYEAQ. Trimming cost V 1 base and J 0 bases; bases outside gene matches: 2. For the CDR3, the DNA is TGTGCCAGCAGCTTAGTAGCGGGGAGCTCCTACAATGAGCAGTTCTTC. Translated: CASSLVAGSSYNEQFF. Together with reference TRBV7-6 and TRBJ2-1, the CDR3 gives the full variable domain: GAGVSQSPRYKVTKRGQDVALRCDPISGHVSLYWYRQALGQGPEFLTYFNYEAQQDKSGLPNDRFSAERPEGSISTLTIQRTEQRDSAMYRCASSLVAGSSYNEQFFGPGTRLTVL.

The chain has TRBV12-3 or TRBV12-4 and TRBJ2-3, with unresolved D. The V end lost 6 bases, the J end lost 0 bases, and 10 bases lay between the germline ends. The CDR3 extends over 14 amino acids. As DNA, the CDR3 is TGTGCCAGCAGCCCTCTCGACAGCACAGATACGCAGTATTTT. This gives the protein CASSPLDSTDTQYF.

This clonotype was seen a few times. V gene TRBV7-2 combines with J gene TRBJ2-3; the match to TRBD2 covers 9 bases. The CDR3 has 16 residues. CDR1 and CDR2 (germline): SGHTA, FQGNSA. J gave up 1 base and V 5 bases, and 7 bases lay outside the gene matches. The CDR3 coding sequence is TGTGCCAGCAGCCTACAGCGGGGGGCCCGCACAGATACGCAGTATTTT. Encoded protein: CASSLQRGARTDTQYF.

This chain joins TRBV12-3 or TRBV12-4 and TRBJ2-7; D call uncertain. The germline V and J ends were trimmed by 2 bases and 2 bases, with 7 bases remaining between them. This CDR3 region has 13 residues. The CDR3, as DNA: TGTGCCAGCAGTTTAATAGGTGCCTACGAGCAGTACTTC. Amino acids: CASSLIGAYEQYF.

This clonotype came up a few times. This chain links TRBV6-1 with TRBJ2-3; a possible D gene is TRBD1 (6 bases). Germline V gene sequence: CDR1 MNHNS, CDR2 SASEGT. The CDR3 totals 13 residues. Trimming pared 6 bases from V and 3 bases from J, leaving 10 bases between. The CDR3 loop is CASRGRGTDTQYF. Written as DNA, the CDR3 is TGTGCCAGCAGGGGCAGGGGAACAGATACGCAGTATTTT.

Regarding this clonotype: An end of the junction does not agree with germline; a read error may underlie this. The chain combines TRBV7-6 with TRBJ1-1; no reliable D call. CDR3 size: 14 residues. Germline V gives CDR1 SGHVS, CDR2 FNYEAQ. CDR3 residues: CASILLAEITEAFF. CDR3 coding DNA: TGTGCCAGCATCTTACTCGCGGAAATCACTGAAGCTTTCTTT. Full variable domain (outside the CDR3, taken from reference TRBV7-6 and TRBJ1-1): GAGVSQSPRYKVTKRGQDVALRCDPISGHVSLYWYRQALGQGPEFLTYFNYEAQQDKSGLPNDRFSAERPEGSISTLTIQRTEQRDSAMYRCASILLAEITEAFFGQGTRLTVV.

V and J are TRBV10-3 and TRBJ2-3; 11 bases match TRBD2. The CDR3 has 13 amino acids. CDR1 ENHRY and CDR2 SYGVKD come from the germline V gene. J lost 10 bases, V lost 5 bases, and 5 bases had no gene match. CDR3 residues: CAISISTSGAQYF. In nucleotides, the CDR3 is TGTGCCATCAGTATTTCGACTAGCGGGGCGCAGTATTTT.

The chain couples TRBV20-1 to TRBJ2-7, with TRBD2 matching over 8 bases. Per the germline V gene, CDR1 is DFQATT and CDR2 is SNEGSKA (reference sequence). The CDR3 covers 13 residues. After removal of 6 bases from V and 3 bases from J, the junction contained 7 bases not matched to a gene. The CDR3 bases are TGCAGTGCCCGTAGCGGGGCGAACTACGAGCAGTACTTC. Protein sequence: CSARSGANYEQYF.

The table lists this clonotype with a few counts. This sequence joins TRBV27 and TRBJ2-7; D unresolved. The V end was cut by 8 bases, the J end by 4 bases, with 9 bases between. Germline CDR1 and CDR2: MNHEY and SMNVEV (reference sequence). This CDR3 region has 11 residues. CDR3 bases: TGTGCCAGCCGCCTGAATTACGAGCAGTACTTC. Encoded protein: CASRLNYEQYF.

This clonotype was picked up many times. The gene calls are TRBV4-3 and TRBJ2-2; 14 nucleotides align to TRBD2. Germline V gene sequence: CDR1 LGHNA, CDR2 YSLEER. Trimming cost V 4 bases and J 7 bases; bases outside gene matches: 5. CDR3 length: 16 amino acids. CDR3 amino acids: CASSLGTSGGSGELFF. For the CDR3, the DNA is TGCGCCAGCAGCCTTGGGACTAGCGGGGGAAGCGGGGAGCTGTTTTTT.

This sequence joins TRBV20-1 and TRBJ1-2; D is uncertain. The CDR3 runs to 12 residues. Trimming shortened V by 1 base and J by 6 bases, and 9 bases separated the two germline ends. CDR1 is DFQATT and CDR2 is SNEGSKA in the germline V gene (reference sequence). Here the CDR3 DNA reads TGCAGTGCTAGAGTGGCCGGGAATGGCTACACCTTC. This encodes CSARVAGNGYTF.

This clonotype was observed a single time. The gene calls are TRBV5-1 and TRBJ2-3, with TRBD1 matching over 12 bases. Germline CDR1 reads SGHRS; CDR2 reads YFSETQ. Trimming at V came to 3 bases and at J to 2 bases, leaving 4 bases not matched to a gene. This CDR3 has 16 amino acids. The CDR3 coding sequence is TGCGCCAGCAGCTCCGGGGACAGGGGGCTCACAGATACGCAGTATTTT. Residues: CASSSGDRGLTDTQYF.

The chain has TRBV20-1 and TRBJ1-2; 10 bases are shared with TRBD1. CDR1 is DFQATT and CDR2 is SNEGSKA in the germline V gene (reference sequence). The junction had 1 base not matched to a gene; V was cut back by 1 base and J by 2 bases. The CDR3 loop spans 14 amino acids. CDR3 DNA: TGCAGTGCTAGAGGGGGACAGGGGAACTATGGCTACACCTTC. It yields the protein CSARGGQGNYGYTF.

The chain combines TRBV5-1 with TRBJ2-7, with 8 bases fitting TRBD1. The CDR3 contains 15 residues. Germline V gene data show CDR1 as SGHRS and CDR2 as YFSETQ. Trimming cost V 4 bases and J 2 bases; bases outside gene matches: 8. Here the CDR3 reads CASSPWDRSTYEQYF. As DNA, the CDR3 is TGCGCCAGCAGCCCGTGGGACAGGAGTACCTACGAGCAGTACTTC. Using reference TRBV5-1 and TRBJ2-7 for the parts outside the CDR3, the full variable domain is KAGVTQTPRYLIKTRGQQVTLSCSPISGHRSVSWYQQTPGQGLQFLFEYFSETQRNKGNFPGRFSGRQFSNSRSEMNVSTLELGDSALYLCASSPWDRSTYEQYFGPGTRLTVT.

This rearrangement joins TRBV2 to TRBJ2-2; D may be TRBD1 or TRBD2 (6 bases each). V was shortened by 7 bases and J by 3 bases, with 18 bases between the two germline ends. Per the germline V gene, CDR1 is SNHLY and CDR2 is FYNNEI. The CDR3 runs 16 residues. The CDR3 loop reads CASTYGGGFDTGELFF. CDR3 in DNA: TGTGCCAGCACCTATGGAGGGGGTTTCGACACCGGGGAGCTGTTTTTT.

In this sample, this clonotype turned up a few times. The J gene is TRBJ2-1, the V gene TRBV6-6, with D unresolved. The CDR3 extends over 13 amino acids. CDR1 is MNHNY and CDR2 is SVGAGI in the germline V gene (reference sequence). V lost 5 bases and J 6 bases, leaving 11 bases between the germline ends. CDR3: CASSPLFTNEQFF. In DNA form, the CDR3 reads TGTGCCAGCAGTCCACTTTTTACCAATGAGCAGTTCTTC.

The chain couples TRBV9 to TRBJ2-3; no firm D call. The CDR3 covers 14 residues. Germline V lookup: CDR1 SGDLS, CDR2 YYNGEE. V was cut by 0 bases and J by 5 bases, with 10 bases left in between. The CDR3 region has the DNA TGTGCCAGCAGCGTAGATCCAGAGAGAGATACGCAGTATTTT. Encoded protein: CASSVDPERDTQYF.

The J gene is TRBJ2-5, the V gene TRBV4-2; D is undetermined. The CDR3 contains 15 residues. The V and J ends lost 1 base and 1 base respectively, with 10 bases between them. Looked up from germline, CDR1 is LGHNA and CDR2 is YNFKEQ. The CDR3: CASSQGNRLQETQYF. The CDR3 DNA is TGTGCCAGCAGCCAAGGCAACCGGCTCCAAGAGACCCAGTACTTC.

The chain recombines TRBV4-1 with TRBJ1-3; no definite D call. The CDR3 covers 17 residues. Trimming took 4 bases from V and 0 from J, leaving 16 bases between them. Per the germline V gene, CDR1 is MGHRA and CDR2 is YSYEKL. As DNA, the CDR3 is TGCGCCAGCAGCCCCTGGGAGTCCCTCAGCTCTGGAAACACCATATATTTT. This gives the protein CASSPWESLSSGNTIYF.